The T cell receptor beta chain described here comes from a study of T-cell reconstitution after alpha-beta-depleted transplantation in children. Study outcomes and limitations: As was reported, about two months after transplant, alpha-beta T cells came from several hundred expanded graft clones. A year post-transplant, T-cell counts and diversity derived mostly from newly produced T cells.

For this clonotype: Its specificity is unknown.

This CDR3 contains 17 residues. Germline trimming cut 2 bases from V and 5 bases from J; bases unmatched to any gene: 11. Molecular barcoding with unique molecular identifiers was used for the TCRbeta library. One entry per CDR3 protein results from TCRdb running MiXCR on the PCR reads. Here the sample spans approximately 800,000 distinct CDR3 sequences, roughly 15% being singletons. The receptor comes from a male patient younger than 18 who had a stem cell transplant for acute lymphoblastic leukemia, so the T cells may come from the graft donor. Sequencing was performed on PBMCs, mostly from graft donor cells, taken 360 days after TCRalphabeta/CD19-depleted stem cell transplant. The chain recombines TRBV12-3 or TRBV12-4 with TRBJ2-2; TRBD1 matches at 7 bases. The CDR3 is CASSLIFRGRKTGELFF. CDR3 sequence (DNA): TGTGCCAGCAGTTTAATTTTTAGGGGGCGAAAAACCGGGGAGCTGTTTTTT.